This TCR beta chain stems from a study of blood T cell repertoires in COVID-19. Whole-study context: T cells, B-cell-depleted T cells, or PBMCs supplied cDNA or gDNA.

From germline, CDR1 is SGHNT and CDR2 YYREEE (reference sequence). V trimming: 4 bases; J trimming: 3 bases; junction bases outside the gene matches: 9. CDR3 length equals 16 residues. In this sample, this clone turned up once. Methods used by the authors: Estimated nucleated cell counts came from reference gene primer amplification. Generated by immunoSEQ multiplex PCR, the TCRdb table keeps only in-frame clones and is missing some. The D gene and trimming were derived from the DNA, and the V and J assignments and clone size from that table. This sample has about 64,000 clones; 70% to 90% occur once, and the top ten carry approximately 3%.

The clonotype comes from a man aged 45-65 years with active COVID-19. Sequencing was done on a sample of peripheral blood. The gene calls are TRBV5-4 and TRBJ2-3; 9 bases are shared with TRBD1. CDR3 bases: TGTGCCAGCAGCAACACCGGGACAGGGAGGACAGATACGCAGTATTTT. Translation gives CASSNTGTGRTDTQYF.